This T cell receptor beta chain is drawn from a study of cytotoxic CD8 clonotypes in ibrutinib-treated CLL. Study-wide context: Productive templates averaged around 260,000 per sample, and productive rearrangements 80,000 to 95,000.

Generated by immunoSEQ multiplex PCR, the TCRdb table keeps only in-frame clones and is missing some. Found here are under 200,000 clones, less than 85% of them singletons; the top ten hold 4.6%. On this clone itself: An end of the junction does not agree with germline; a read error may underlie this.

The material was PBMCs, obtained after 24 months of ibrutinib treatment. The sequence derives from a human donor with chronic lymphocytic leukemia.

DNA of the CDR3: TGTGCCAGCACTTTACGGGGGCGCAACACCATATATTTT. This translates into CASTLRGRNTIYF. The rearrangement links TRBV28 to TRBJ1-3, with D perhaps TRBD1 (6 bases). CDR1 and CDR2 (germline): MDHEN, SYDVKM. This CDR3 has 13 residues. The variable domain in full, with the rest retrieved from reference TRBV28 and TRBJ1-3, is DVKVTQSSRYLVKRTGEKVFLECVQDMDHENMFWYRQDPGLGLRLIYFSYDVKMKEKGDIPEGYSVSREKKERFSLILESASTNQTSMYLCASTLRGRNTIYFGEGSWLTVV.